The 32 T cell receptor beta chains below all came from one sample that was sequenced in a study of graft-versus-host responses after intestinal transplantation. The assay was immunoSEQ multiplex PCR, and TCRdb's table has in-frame clones only and misses some. The sample holds roughly 34,000 clones; roughly 94% are singletons and the top ten take 0.2% to 0.25%. Antigens for these TCRs are unknown. Source: unstimulated CD4+ T cells sorted from spleen or lymph node cells, taken before transplant. The receptor set was obtained from a human donor who was the organ donor for an intestinal transplant.

This chain links TRBV6-1 with TRBJ2-5, with 8 bases that match TRBD1. In germline, CDR1 is MNHNS, CDR2 SASEGT. This CDR3 is 14 amino acids long. The V segment lost 6 bases and the J segment 1 base; nucleotides outside the gene matches: 4. CDR3 bases: TGTGCCAGCAGCGTACAGGGGGGCCAAGAGACCCAGTACTTC. It yields the protein CASSVQGGQETQYF.

The chain links TRBV10-3 to TRBJ2-3; tentative D call: TRBD2 (6 bases). Trimming pared 4 bases from V and 6 bases from J, leaving 14 bases between. The germline CDR1 and CDR2 sequences are ENHRY and SYGVKD. This CDR3 region has 14 residues. CDR3 coding DNA: TGTGCCATCAGTGCGCCAGCCCGGGGGGATACGCAGTATTTT. Its protein is CAISAPARGDTQYF.

This clone was recorded only once. This chain connects TRBV15 to TRBJ1-1; D is perhaps TRBD1 (6 bases). The CDR3 is 15 residues long. Per the germline V gene, CDR1 is LNHNV and CDR2 is YYDKDF (reference sequence). Trimming cost V 5 bases and J 5 bases, with 18 bases left between them. The CDR3 sequence is CATSPWGGANTEAFF. CDR3 bases: TGTGCCACCAGCCCTTGGGGGGGCGCAAATACTGAAGCTTTCTTT. Together with reference TRBV15 and TRBJ1-1, the CDR3 gives the full variable domain: DAMVIQNPRYQVTQFGKPVTLSCSQTLNHNVMYWYQQKSSQAPKLLFHYYDKDFNNEADTPDNFQSRRPNTSFCFLDIRSPGLGDTAMYLCATSPWGGANTEAFFGQGTRLTVV.

The V and J genes are TRBV4-3 and TRBJ1-1; 7 nucleotides align to TRBD1. V lost 0 bases and J lost 6; bases outside the gene matches: 1. There are 13 residues in the CDR3. The germline V gene encodes CDR1 LGHNA and CDR2 YSLEER. CDR3 in amino acids: CASSQEDRAEAFF. The CDR3 nucleotides are TGCGCCAGCAGCCAAGAAGACAGGGCTGAAGCTTTCTTT.

The chain couples TRBV6-1 to TRBJ2-7; D may be TRBD1 (6 bases). V shed 6 bases and J shed 4 bases, with 13 bases lying between them. There are 13 residues in the CDR3. Per germline, CDR1 MNHNS and CDR2 SASEGT. The CDR3 DNA reads as TGTGCCAGCAGAGACAGGTTGGAATACGAGCAGTACTTC. As protein: CASRDRLEYEQYF.

As DNA, the CDR3 is TGTGCCAGCAGCTTAATCCTCGGAGTTGCCGGCTACACCTTC. Translation gives CASSLILGVAGYTF. V and J are TRBV7-2 and TRBJ1-2; D call uncertain. V was pared by 2 bases and J by 8 bases, with 15 bases between. The CDR3 covers 14 residues. CDR1 is SGHTA, CDR2 FQGNSA, per germline.

The J gene is TRBJ1-4, the V gene TRBV5-4; D call uncertain. The germline V gene encodes CDR1 SGHNT and CDR2 YYREEE (reference sequence). V lost 4 bases and J lost 0, with 7 bases in between. This CDR3 contains 14 residues. The CDR3 nucleotides are TGTGCCAGCAGCCAAGAGGCAACTAATGAAAAACTGTTTTTT. Its protein product is CASSQEATNEKLFF.

The chain couples TRBV2 to TRBJ1-2; maybe TRBD1 (6 bases). V dropped 6 bases and J dropped 2 bases, with 13 bases sitting between them. Germline CDR1 and CDR2: SNHLY and FYNNEI. The CDR3 is 14 amino acids. In nucleotides, the CDR3 is TGTGCCAGCAGGACCAGGGGTGGAAACTATGGCTACACCTTC. Protein product: CASRTRGGNYGYTF.

This chain connects TRBV4-3 to TRBJ2-1, with TRBD1 identical over 11 bases. This CDR3 comprises 16 residues. CDR1 and CDR2 (germline): LGHNA, YSLEER. With V trimmed by 5 bases and J by 4 bases, 7 bases remained unmatched. The DNA of the CDR3 is TGCGCCAGCAGCTTTCGGACAGGGGGCGGATACAATGAGCAGTTCTTC. This translates into CASSFRTGGGYNEQFF.

A single count supports this clone. This chain links TRBV5-6 with TRBJ2-3, with unresolved D. CDR1 is SGHDT and CDR2 is YYEEEE in the germline V gene. This CDR3 has 11 residues. The ends were cut back, 2 bases at V and 2 bases at J, with 0 bases in the middle. The CDR3 sequence is CASSFTDTQYF. The DNA for the CDR3 is TGTGCCAGCAGCTTCACAGATACGCAGTATTTT.

The chain combines TRBV7-2 with TRBJ1-1, with TRBD1 identical over 7 bases. V dropped 4 bases and J dropped 1; count of bases not matched to a gene: 0. This CDR3 spans 13 amino acids. Germline CDR1 and CDR2: SGHTA and FQGNSA. The CDR3 DNA follows: TGTGCCAGCAGCTGGACAGGGAACACTGAAGCTTTCTTT. Its protein product is CASSWTGNTEAFF. The full variable domain, rest sourced from reference TRBV7-2 and TRBJ1-1, is GAGVSQSPSNKVTEKGKDVELRCDPISGHTALYWYRQSLGQGLEFLIYFQGNSAPDKSGLPSDRFSAERTGGSVSTLTIQRTQQEDSAVYLCASSWTGNTEAFFGQGTRLTVV.

The V and J genes are TRBV5-1 and TRBJ1-1, with D possibly being TRBD1 (5 bases). Germline V gene lookup returns CDR1 SGHRS and CDR2 YFSETQ. The CDR3 loop spans 13 amino acids. The V end was cut by 2 bases, the J end by 6 bases, with 11 bases between. CDR3 sequence reads: CASSFRRDAEAFF. CDR3 in DNA: TGCGCCAGCAGCTTCCGGCGGGACGCTGAAGCTTTCTTT.

The chain couples TRBV5-6 to TRBJ1-2; 7 bases are shared with TRBD1. This CDR3 contains 14 residues. Germline loops: CDR1 SGHDT, CDR2 YYEEEE. Trimming cost V 4 bases and J 3 bases; bases outside gene matches: 6. CDR3 loop: CASSPQDRYYGYTF. CDR3 nucleotide sequence: TGTGCCAGCAGCCCGCAGGACAGGTACTATGGCTACACCTTC.

The genes are TRBV9 and TRBJ2-1; D not resolved. With 4 bases removed from V and 0 bases from J, the gap between germline ends came to 8 bases. The V gene's germline CDR1 is SGDLS and CDR2 YYNGEE. This CDR3 is built from 14 residues. The chain's CDR3 is CASSIRSSYNEQFF. CDR3 in DNA: TGTGCCAGCAGCATCAGGAGCTCCTACAATGAGCAGTTCTTC.

In this sample, this clone turned up once. The chain combines TRBV4-2 with TRBJ2-7; 7 bases match TRBD2. V gave up 0 bases and J gave up 0 bases; unmatched junction bases: 5. Per the germline V gene, CDR1 is LGHNA and CDR2 is YNFKEQ. CDR3 length: 16 residues. The CDR3 reads CASSQDPGTTSYEQYF. CDR3 in DNA: TGTGCCAGCAGCCAAGATCCCGGGACTACCTCCTACGAGCAGTACTTC.

The chain is built from TRBV11-3 and TRBJ2-2; weak D call: TRBD1 (5 bases). Germline V gene lookup returns CDR1 SGHNT and CDR2 YENEEA. The CDR3 spans 14 residues. V lost 2 bases and J 4 bases, leaving 8 bases between the germline ends. The DNA for the CDR3 is TGTGCCAGCAGCTTAAACCAGGGCACCGGGGAGCTGTTTTTT. Amino acids: CASSLNQGTGELFF.

A single count supports this clone. This chain uses TRBV4-2 with TRBJ1-5; D possibly corresponds to TRBD1 (5 bases). Germline CDR1 and CDR2: LGHNA and YNFKEQ. V lost 0 bases, J lost 2 bases, and 8 bases lay in between. The length of the CDR3 is 15 residues. The CDR3 DNA reads TGTGCCAGCAGCCAAGACCAGGGAGGCAATCAGCCCCAGCATTTT. Amino acids: CASSQDQGGNQPQHF.

The chain carries TRBV7-9 and TRBJ1-1; D remains unclear. V was cut by 1 base and J by 3 bases, with 0 bases left in between. The CDR3 is made up of 11 amino acids. Germline V gene lookup returns CDR1 SEHNR and CDR2 FQNEAQ (reference sequence). CDR3 residues: CASSLDTEAFF. CDR3 DNA sequence: TGTGCCAGCAGCTTAGACACTGAAGCTTTCTTT.

This chain uses TRBV4-1 with TRBJ2-6; either TRBD1 or TRBD2 may supply D (5 bases each). V shed 1 base and J shed 2 bases, with 21 bases lying between them. The CDR3 runs 20 residues. Germline-derived CDR1 and CDR2 are MGHRA and YSYEKL. CDR3 sequence reads: CASSQGKSWRLGAGANVLTF. The CDR3 DNA follows: TGCGCCAGCAGCCAAGGAAAATCCTGGAGGTTAGGGGCTGGGGCCAACGTCCTGACTTTC.

V is TRBV7-9 and J is TRBJ2-3, with D unclear. Trimming took 5 bases from V and 2 from J, leaving 5 bases between them. Germline V CDR1 and CDR2: SEHNR, FQNEAQ (reference sequence). This CDR3 spans 12 amino acids. The CDR3 here is CASSPATDTQYF. In DNA form, the CDR3 reads TGTGCCAGCAGCCCAGCCACAGATACGCAGTATTTT.

This CDR3 reads CASSGDRGSRQPQHF. The CDR3 nucleotides read TGTGCCAGTAGTGGCGACAGGGGGTCACGGCAGCCCCAGCATTTT. The chain links TRBV19 to TRBJ1-5; 9 bases match TRBD1. Looked up from germline, CDR1 is LNHDA and CDR2 is SQIVND (reference sequence). The CDR3 totals 15 residues. With 5 bases clipped from V and 7 bases from J, the junction kept 9 bases outside the gene matches.

The gene calls are TRBV21-1 and TRBJ2-7. TRBV21-1 is shown as a pseudogene. CDR3 length equals 14 residues. The CDR3 nucleotides are TGTGCCAGCAGCAAATGGGACGGCACCTACGAGCAGTACTTC. Encoded protein: CASSKWDGTYEQYF.

This clone was detected once. V gene TRBV6-1 combines with J gene TRBJ1-3, with D hard to call. V gave up 3 bases and J gave up 6 bases, with 9 bases separating them. This CDR3 contains 13 residues. Germline loops: CDR1 MNHNS, CDR2 SASEGT. Here the CDR3 DNA reads TGTGCCAGCAGTGAGACACGGGTAAACACCATATATTTT. Translated: CASSETRVNTIYF.

This clone was seen a few times. The chain employs TRBV19 and TRBJ2-7, with a possible D match to TRBD2 (6 bases). The CDR3 has 13 residues. Germline CDR1 and CDR2: LNHDA and SQIVND (reference sequence). The V end was cut by 2 bases, the J end by 6 bases, with 11 bases between. CDR3: CASSILQGGEQYF. Written as DNA, the CDR3 is TGTGCCAGTAGTATACTCCAGGGAGGCGAGCAGTACTTC.

The chain uses TRBV10-3 and TRBJ2-3; no clear D. Trimming removed 2 bases at V and 0 bases at J, with 3 bases between. The CDR3 length is 13 residues. CDR1 and CDR2 (germline): ENHRY, SYGVKD. Written as DNA, the CDR3 is TGTGCCATCAGTGAGCCTAGCACAGATACGCAGTATTTT. Translation gives CAISEPSTDTQYF.

The chain combines TRBV5-4 with TRBJ2-7, with D perhaps matching TRBD1 (6 bases). CDR1 is SGHNT, CDR2 YYREEE, per germline (reference sequence). This CDR3 is 13 amino acids long. The V end lost 4 bases, the J end lost 4 bases, and 12 bases lay between the germline ends. The CDR3 DNA is TGTGCCAGCAGCGTATCACAGGGTTACGAGCAGTACTTC. Its translation is CASSVSQGYEQYF.

The rearrangement joins TRBV6-1 to TRBJ1-5, with 9 bases lining up with TRBD1. Germline V CDR1 and CDR2: MNHNS, SASEGT. With 4 bases clipped from V and 4 bases from J, the junction kept 5 bases outside the gene matches. This CDR3 comprises 15 residues. In nucleotides, the CDR3 is TGTGCCAGCAGTGTACCGGGACAGGGTAATCAGCCCCAGCATTTT. The encoded protein is CASSVPGQGNQPQHF.

V is TRBV11-2 and J is TRBJ2-3; D possibly matches TRBD1 or TRBD2 (5 bases each). Trimming pared 3 bases from V and 4 bases from J, leaving 11 bases between. Germline lookup yields CDR1 SGHAT and CDR2 FQNNGV. This CDR3 region has 14 residues. CDR3 in amino acids: CASSFRGFSDTQYF. The CDR3 DNA sequence: TGTGCCAGCAGCTTCCGGGGCTTCTCAGATACGCAGTATTTT.

The CDR3 here is CASSLGAGTDTQYF. CDR3 sequence (DNA): TGTGCCAGCAGCTTAGGAGCAGGCACAGATACGCAGTATTTT. J is TRBJ2-3 and V is TRBV7-2, with no clear D. Trimming took 1 base from V and 1 from J, leaving 6 bases between them. This CDR3 has 14 amino acids. Germline V gives CDR1 SGHTA, CDR2 FQGNSA.

The chain has TRBV11-3 and TRBJ1-4; D may be TRBD1 (5 bases). Between the trimmed V and J ends, which lost 4 bases and 3 bases, there was a span of 12 bases. The germline V gene has CDR1 SGHNT and CDR2 YENEEA. The CDR3 has 15 residues. CDR3 nucleotide sequence: TGTGCCAGCAGCTCCGCGGGGGAAGCTAATGAAAAACTGTTTTTT. This gives the protein CASSSAGEANEKLFF.

The chain combines TRBV29-1 with TRBJ1-4; tentative D call: TRBD1 (5 bases). The germline gives CDR1 SQVTM, CDR2 ANQGSEA. The CDR3 totals 13 residues. V was cut by 5 bases and J by 7 bases, with 14 bases left in between. Here the CDR3 reads CSVLSGGSEKLFF. The DNA of the CDR3 is TGCAGCGTTTTGTCCGGGGGTAGTGAAAAACTGTTTTTT.

The chain links TRBV7-2 to TRBJ1-2, with TRBD1 matching 7 bases. Germline-derived CDR1 and CDR2 are SGHTA and FQGNSA. This CDR3 spans 14 amino acids. V lost 1 base and J lost 8; bases outside the gene matches: 7. CDR3 nucleotides: TGTGCCAGCAGCTTAGTGAGACAGGGCCCCGGCTACACCTTC. Residues: CASSLVRQGPGYTF.